The 23 T cell receptor beta chains presented below share a single source sample, sequenced in a study of T cell responses to AZD1222 COVID-19 vaccine listed by TCRdb under 2021. To prepare the library, the immunoSEQ multiplex PCR assay was applied. The immuneACCESS repertoire file appears here via TCRdb, limited to in-frame rearrangements. These files lack a portion of the clones; in checked studies, under half of the deficit traces to unresolved V genes, and the cause of the others is not known. The sample profile shows about 100,000 clones; approximately 91% of them were found once. Under 2% of the sample is held by the ten biggest clonotypes. In the paper's terms, the time point label means: baseline before first vaccination. The sequenced sample was peripheral blood, obtained on day 0 of AZD1222 vaccination. These receptors originate from an adult in good health.

The chain uses TRBV28 and TRBJ2-7; 10 nucleotides line up with TRBD2. The CDR3 extends over 16 amino acids. Germline assignment: CDR1 MDHEN and CDR2 SYDVKM. V was clipped by 5 bases and J by 2 bases; unmatched bases: 9. In DNA form, the CDR3 reads TGTGCCAGCAGTCTCACCGCTAGCGGGGGTACCTACGAGCAGTACTTC. Translated: CASSLTASGGTYEQYF. The full variable domain, in which reference TRBV28 and TRBJ2-7 provide the parts outside the CDR3, is DVKVTQSSRYLVKRTGEKVFLECVQDMDHENMFWYRQDPGLGLRLIYFSYDVKMKEKGDIPEGYSVSREKKERFSLILESASTNQTSMYLCASSLTASGGTYEQYFGPGTRLTVT.

The chain joins TRBV27 to TRBJ1-2; the match to TRBD1 covers 7 bases. V lost 0 bases to trimming and J lost 1 base; unmatched junction nucleotides: 8. The length of the CDR3 is 17 residues. Germline V gives CDR1 MNHEY, CDR2 SMNVEV (reference sequence). The chain's CDR3 is CASSLSILTGVNYGYTF. The CDR3 coding sequence is TGTGCCAGCAGTTTATCCATCCTAACAGGGGTTAACTATGGCTACACCTTC.

The rearrangement links TRBV29-1 to TRBJ1-4; possible D gene TRBD1, 6 bases. The length of the CDR3 is 13 residues. The germline gives CDR1 SQVTM, CDR2 ANQGSEA. Trimming took 6 bases from V and 5 from J, leaving 13 bases between them. In DNA form, the CDR3 reads TGCAGCGTCCTCGACAGGATCAATGAAAAACTGTTTTTT. It encodes CSVLDRINEKLFF.

The genes are TRBV6-5 and TRBJ2-7; no clear D gene. The CDR3 spans 11 residues. Trimming stripped 7 bases from V and 5 bases from J, with 9 bases between. Germline CDR1 and CDR2: MNHEY and SVGAGI. The CDR3 nucleotides are TGTGCCAGCAAGGGCAATAACGAGCAGTACTTC. This gives the protein CASKGNNEQYF.

The chain has TRBV7-2 and TRBJ1-5; D is unresolved. The CDR3 extends over 13 amino acids. CDR1 and CDR2 from the germline V gene are SGHTA and FQGNSA. Trimming took 1 base from V and 4 from J, leaving 5 bases between them. The CDR3 spells CASSLVRNQPQHF. CDR3 DNA: TGTGCCAGCAGCTTAGTGCGAAATCAGCCCCAGCATTTT.

This clone has a single count. The V gene is TRBV5-4, the J gene TRBJ2-2; TRBD2 is a possible D gene (6 bases). The CDR3 contains 17 residues. The V gene lost 1 base and the J gene lost 1 base, with 14 bases spanning the gap. CDR1 SGHNT and CDR2 YYREEE come from the germline V gene (reference sequence). Here the CDR3 reads CASSLPGGLVNTGELFF. The CDR3 nucleotides are TGTGCCAGCAGCTTGCCCGGGGGACTCGTGAACACCGGGGAGCTGTTTTTT.

This clone was recorded once. The rearrangement links TRBV27 to TRBJ2-2; unclear D gene. The V gene lost 5 bases and the J gene lost 4 bases, with 2 bases spanning the gap. CDR1 is MNHEY and CDR2 is SMNVEV in the germline V gene (reference sequence). This CDR3 is built from 11 residues. CDR3 protein: CASSITGELFF. In DNA, the CDR3 is TGTGCCAGCAGTATCACCGGGGAGCTGTTTTTT.

The chain links TRBV27 to TRBJ1-5, with 8 bases matching TRBD1. The trim removed 3 bases at V and 2 bases at J, leaving 0 bases unmatched. CDR1 and CDR2 (germline): MNHEY, SMNVEV (reference sequence). The CDR3 sequence is 14 residues long. Here the CDR3 reads CASSLTGGNQPQHF. CDR3 bases: TGTGCCAGCAGTTTGACAGGGGGCAATCAGCCCCAGCATTTT.

The chain links TRBV6-1 to TRBJ1-5; D gene uncertain. The CDR3 runs 16 residues. Trimming removed 2 bases from V and 3 bases from J, with 14 bases in between. Germline values: CDR1 MNHNS, CDR2 SASEGT. Here the CDR3 DNA reads TGTGCCAGCAGTGAATTGCGATCCAGGACCAATCAGCCCCAGCATTTT. Its translation: CASSELRSRTNQPQHF.

This chain connects TRBV5-1 to TRBJ1-4, with D unresolved. CDR3 length: 19 residues. The V gene lost 2 bases and the J gene lost 0 bases, with 20 bases spanning the gap. Germline V lookup: CDR1 SGHRS, CDR2 YFSETQ. Written as DNA, the CDR3 is TGCGCCAGCAGCTTTCGCCGGACCAGATACTTATCAACTAATGAAAAACTGTTTTTT. It specifies CASSFRRTRYLSTNEKLFF. The full variable domain, its missing parts supplied by reference TRBV5-1 and TRBJ1-4, is KAGVTQTPRYLIKTRGQQVTLSCSPISGHRSVSWYQQTPGQGLQFLFEYFSETQRNKGNFPGRFSGRQFSNSRSEMNVSTLELGDSALYLCASSFRRTRYLSTNEKLFFGSGTQLSVL.

This chain connects TRBV6-5 to TRBJ1-1; 8 bases are shared with TRBD1. CDR1 is MNHEY and CDR2 is SVGAGI in the germline V gene. Trimming took 6 bases from V and 5 from J; bases not matched to a gene: 11. This CDR3 spans 15 amino acids. DNA of the CDR3: TGTGCCAGCAGATCCCAGGGGGCGGTTGGGACTGAAGCTTTCTTT. It is translated as CASRSQGAVGTEAFF.

CDR3 coding DNA: TGTGCCAGCAGTCCTACTAGCGCTGTACGGGATGAGCAGTTCTTC. It specifies CASSPTSAVRDEQFF. The chain joins TRBV6-4 to TRBJ2-1, with TRBD2 matching 7 bases. Germline V gene lookup returns CDR1 MRHNA and CDR2 SNTAGT. V lost 5 bases to trimming and J lost 8 bases; unmatched junction nucleotides: 12. The CDR3 spans 15 residues.

This CDR3 reads CASSFSGTANTEAFF. The CDR3 DNA is TGTGCCAGCAGTTTTTCCGGGACAGCGAACACTGAAGCTTTCTTT. This chain uses TRBV28 with TRBJ1-1, with 7 bases aligning to TRBD1. J lost 1 base, V lost 3 bases, and 5 bases had no gene match. This CDR3 has 15 residues. Germline V gene data show CDR1 as MDHEN and CDR2 as SYDVKM.

This clone was picked up one time. The rearrangement uses TRBV7-6 and TRBJ2-1; no reliable D call. CDR1 SGHVS and CDR2 FNYEAQ come from the germline V gene. V was trimmed by 1 base and J by 9 bases, leaving 7 bases between them. This CDR3 has 12 amino acids. The CDR3 sequence: CASSLDATEQFF. The CDR3, as DNA: TGTGCCAGCAGCTTAGATGCTACTGAGCAGTTCTTC.

The chain has TRBV6-5 and TRBJ1-2; no firm D call. Deletions cut 2 bases from V and 2 bases from J, with 12 bases between. The germline CDR1 and CDR2 sequences are MNHEY and SVGAGI. This CDR3 is built from 15 residues. The CDR3, as DNA: TGTGCCAGCAGTTACGGCGTTGATGGGAACTATGGCTACACCTTC. This translates into CASSYGVDGNYGYTF.

V and J are TRBV5-1 and TRBJ1-1, with D perhaps TRBD1 (5 bases). The ends were cut back, 1 base at V and 11 bases at J, with 15 bases in the middle. CDR1 and CDR2 (germline): SGHRS, YFSETQ. The CDR3 totals 13 residues. The CDR3 nucleotides read TGCGCCAGCAGCTTGAAAACTCAGGGTGAGGCTTTCTTT. Translated: CASSLKTQGEAFF.

The chain has TRBV4-1 and TRBJ1-2; a possible D gene is TRBD1 (5 bases). Germline V CDR1 and CDR2: MGHRA, YSYEKL. This CDR3 spans 14 amino acids. V lost 2 bases and J lost 4, with 11 bases in between. The CDR3 DNA reads as TGCGCCAGCAGCCAACAGGGTTTTACCTATGGCTACACCTTC. The encoded protein is CASSQQGFTYGYTF.

V and J are TRBV20-1 and TRBJ1-4; no clear D. CDR3 length: 16 residues. CDR1 is DFQATT and CDR2 is SNEGSKA in the germline V gene (reference sequence). The V gene lost 3 bases and the J gene lost 0 bases, with 14 bases spanning the gap. The CDR3 reads CSASIGYYATNEKLFF. In DNA form, the CDR3 reads TGCAGTGCTAGTATCGGCTACTATGCAACTAATGAAAAACTGTTTTTT.

The chain is built from TRBV3-1 (or the pseudogene TRBV3-2) and TRBJ2-7; no clear D gene. The CDR3 is 11 residues long. Germline V gene lookup returns CDR1 LGHDT and CDR2 YNNKEL (reference sequence). V shed 2 bases and J shed 5 bases, with 4 bases lying between them. The CDR3 spells CASSQLNEQYF. The CDR3 nucleotides read TGTGCCAGCAGCCAACTCAACGAGCAGTACTTC.

About this clone: Germline and junction disagree at one end, which may indicate a read error. This chain connects TRBV29-1 to TRBJ2-5; no firm D call. The germline V gene encodes CDR1 SQVTM and CDR2 ANQGSEA. This CDR3 has 12 amino acids. The CDR3: CSVGTTQATQYF. The CDR3 nucleotides read TGCAGCGTTGGAACAACACAAGCGACCCAGTACTTC.

The V and J genes are TRBV5-8 and TRBJ1-5, with a tentative D call TRBD1 (5 bases). The ends were cut back, 2 bases at V and 2 bases at J, with 17 bases in the middle. CDR1 is SGHTS and CDR2 is YDEGEE in the germline V gene. The length of the CDR3 is 17 residues. CDR3: CASSFRIRVFGNQPQHF. DNA of the CDR3: TGTGCCAGCAGCTTCCGGATCAGGGTTTTCGGCAATCAGCCCCAGCATTTT.

V gene TRBV11-3 combines with J gene TRBJ2-1; D is unclear. CDR3 length: 15 amino acids. Germline V gives CDR1 SGHNT, CDR2 YENEEA. V shed 5 bases and J shed 6 bases, with 17 bases lying between them. The CDR3 DNA follows: TGTGCCAGCAGCCCTAGTGCAGGTTATTCCAATGAGCAGTTCTTC. Translating it yields CASSPSAGYSNEQFF.

This clone appeared a few times. This rearrangement joins TRBV6-4 to TRBJ2-2; no reliable D call. V was cut by 3 bases and J by 4 bases, with 6 bases left in between. Germline V gives CDR1 MRHNA, CDR2 SNTAGT. The CDR3 consists of 13 residues. The CDR3 sequence: CASSEAPTGELFF. The CDR3, as DNA: TGTGCCAGCAGTGAGGCTCCCACCGGGGAGCTGTTTTTT.